This entry features one T cell receptor (beta chain) sequence. This entry is derived from a study of technical replicates of blood from several donors. The CDR3 is made up of 16 amino acids. V was trimmed by 0 bases and J by 2 bases, leaving 14 bases between them. CDR1 MNHNS and CDR2 SASEGT come from the germline V gene. Profiled with immunoSEQ multiplex PCR; TCRdb holds only in-frame clones, not every one. The sample lists around 72,000 clones; about nine tenths were seen once. The chain employs TRBV6-1 and TRBJ2-7; a possible D gene is TRBD2 (6 bases). The sequencing input was PBMCs. The clonotype was recovered from a human donor in good health. Some clones in this sample may be carry-over from other donors' samples. CDR3 nucleotides: TGTGCCAGCAGTGAAGCCCACCAGGGACTGACCTACGAGCAGTACTTC. Translating it yields CASSEAHQGLTYEQYF.